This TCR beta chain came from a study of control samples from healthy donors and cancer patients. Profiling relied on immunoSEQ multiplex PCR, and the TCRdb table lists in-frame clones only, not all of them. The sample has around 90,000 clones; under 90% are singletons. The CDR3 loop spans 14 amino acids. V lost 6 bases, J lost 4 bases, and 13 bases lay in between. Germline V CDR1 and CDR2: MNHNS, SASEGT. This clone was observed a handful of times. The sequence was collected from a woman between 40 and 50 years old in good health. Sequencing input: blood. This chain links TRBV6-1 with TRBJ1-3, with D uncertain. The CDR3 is CASSPTALGNTIYF. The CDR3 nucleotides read TGTGCCAGCAGCCCAACAGCGCTCGGAAACACCATATATTTT.